This T cell receptor (beta chain) stems from a study of T cells after yellow fever vaccination. General study findings and limits: It was a weaker secondary response, yet one that peaked faster, at day 5 versus 15.

In this sample, this clonotype turned up many times. Its specificity is unknown. Making TCR cDNA involved 5'RACE template switching, which added UMIs and a universal primer site. In TCRdb, the 5' RACE reads were re-called with MiXCR into one record per CDR3 protein. The repertoire has 200,000 to 300,000 distinct CDR3 sequences, roughly 6.8% of them found once; the top ten carry about 1%. The CDR3 is 13 amino acids. Germline trimming cut 6 bases from V and 6 bases from J; bases unmatched to any gene: 6. This TCR came from a man younger than 45 who received the YFV17D yellow fever vaccine. This chain links TRBV12-3 or TRBV12-4 with TRBJ2-3, with TRBD1 matching over 7 bases. The sequences come from CD4+ T cells sorted from PBMCs, collected on the day of the yellow fever booster vaccination. CDR3 coding DNA: TGTGCCAGCAGACAAGGGACAGTCGATACGCAGTATTTT. Protein product: CASRQGTVDTQYF.